These 2 T cell receptor beta chains came from one sample sequenced in a study of vaccination and CD4 T cells after COVID-19. Treatment given: approximately nine-day PBMC culture with coronavirus spike peptide pools or control peptides (ViraFEST assay). These receptors' targets are unknown. The Oncomine TCR Beta short-read assay was applied to DNA of cultured CD4+ T cells. MiXCR, run by TCRdb on the PCR reads, gives a single entry per CDR3 protein. Among 10,000 to 11,000 distinct CDR3 sequences listed, 60% to 70% were seen once. Sequencing input: CD4+ T cells from blood, cultured in vitro. Receptor source: a human donor who had recovered from COVID-19.

The rearrangement joins TRBV7-2 to TRBJ2-3, with 9 bases fitting TRBD2. Losses at the gene ends were 3 bases for V and 5 bases for J; bases not matched to a gene: 3. Germline CDR1 reads SGHTA; CDR2 reads FQGNSA. The CDR3 totals 14 residues. CDR3 in DNA: TGTGCCAGCAGCTTCAGGACTAGCGAAGATACGCAGTATTTT. It translates to CASSFRTSEDTQYF. The variable domain in full, with the rest retrieved from reference TRBV7-2 and TRBJ2-3, is GAGVSQSPSNKVTEKGKDVELRCDPISGHTALYWYRQSLGQGLEFLIYFQGNSAPDKSGLPSDRFSAERTGGSVSTLTIQRTQQEDSAVYLCASSFRTSEDTQYFGPGTRLTVL.

With respect to this clonotype: A much larger clone differs by one base, so this may be a read error. The V gene is TRBV9, the J gene TRBJ2-5; D perhaps matches TRBD1 (5 bases). The CDR3 runs 14 residues. Germline V gives CDR1 SGDLS, CDR2 YYNGEE. The CDR3 loop is CANSPGWGRETQYF. The CDR3 DNA reads as TGTGCCAACAGCCCCGGCTGGGGCAGGGAGACCCAGTACTTC. Full variable domain (outside the CDR3, taken from reference TRBV9 and TRBJ2-5): DSGVTQTPKHLITATGQRVTLRCSPRSGDLSVYWYQQSLDQGLQFLIQYYNGEERAKGNILERFSAQQFPDLHSELNLSSLELGDSALYFCANSPGWGRETQYFGPGTRLLVL.